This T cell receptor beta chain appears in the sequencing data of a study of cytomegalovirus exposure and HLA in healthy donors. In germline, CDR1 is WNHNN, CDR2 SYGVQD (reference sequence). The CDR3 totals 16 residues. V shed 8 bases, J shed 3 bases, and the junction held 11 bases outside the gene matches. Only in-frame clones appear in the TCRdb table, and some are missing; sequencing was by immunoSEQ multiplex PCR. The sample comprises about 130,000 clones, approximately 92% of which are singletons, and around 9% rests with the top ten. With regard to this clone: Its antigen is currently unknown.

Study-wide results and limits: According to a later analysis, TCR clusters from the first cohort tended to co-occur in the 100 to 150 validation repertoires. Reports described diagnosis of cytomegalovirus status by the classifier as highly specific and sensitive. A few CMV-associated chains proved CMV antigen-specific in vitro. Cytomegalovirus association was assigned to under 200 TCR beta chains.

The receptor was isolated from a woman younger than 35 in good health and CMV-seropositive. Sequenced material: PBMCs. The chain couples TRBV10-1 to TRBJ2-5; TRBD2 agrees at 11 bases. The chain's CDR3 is CASGVTSGVPKETQYF. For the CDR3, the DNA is TGCGCCAGCGGTGTGACTAGCGGGGTACCAAAAGAGACCCAGTACTTC.